This T cell receptor (beta chain) was profiled in a study of blood T cell repertoires in COVID-19. Study overall: Acute and convalescent COVID-19 specimens originated in the United States, Italy and Spain.

The protocol was immunoSEQ multiplex PCR, while the TCRdb copy is restricted to in-frame clones and leaves out a portion. This sample has about 170,000 clones, with approximately 85% found just once. This CDR3 contains 15 residues. Trimming left V 0 bases short and J 5 bases short, with 11 bases between. From germline, CDR1 is MNHEY and CDR2 SVGAGI. This sequence joins TRBV6-5 and TRBJ1-5; TRBD1 might be the D (5 bases). This receptor was obtained from a man in his fifties or sixties who had recovered from COVID-19. Sample: peripheral blood. The CDR3 nucleotides are TGTGCCAGCAGTTACTCGATCAGGGAAGATCAGCCCCAGCATTTT. Protein product: CASSYSIREDQPQHF.